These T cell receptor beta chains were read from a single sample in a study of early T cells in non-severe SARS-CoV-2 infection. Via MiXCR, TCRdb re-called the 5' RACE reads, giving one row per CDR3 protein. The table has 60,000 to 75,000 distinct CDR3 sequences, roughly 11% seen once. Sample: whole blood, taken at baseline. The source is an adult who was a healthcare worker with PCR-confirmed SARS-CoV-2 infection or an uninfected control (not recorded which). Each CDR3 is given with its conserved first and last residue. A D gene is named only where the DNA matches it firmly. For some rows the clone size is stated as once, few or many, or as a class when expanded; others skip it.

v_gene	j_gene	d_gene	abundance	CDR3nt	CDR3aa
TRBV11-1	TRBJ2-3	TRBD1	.	TGTGCCAGCAGCTTCCTTGGGGGACAGACTAACACAGATACGCAGTATTTT	CASSFLGGQTNTDTQYF
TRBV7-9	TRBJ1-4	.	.	TGTGCCAGCAGCCCTCCGTCAGGGGAAAAACTGTTTTTT	CASSPPSGEKLFF
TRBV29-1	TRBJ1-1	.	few	TGCAGCGTTGGGGCAAGCGGAAGGGTTTTCTTT	CSVGASGRVFF
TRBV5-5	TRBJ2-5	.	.	TGTGCCAGCAGCGGACGAAACACCTACCAGACCCAGTACTTC	CASSGRNTYQTQYF
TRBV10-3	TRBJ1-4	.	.	TGTGCCATCATGGAACACCATAATGAAAAACTGTTTTTT	CAIMEHHNEKLFF
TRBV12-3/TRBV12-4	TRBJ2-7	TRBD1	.	TGTGCCAGCGGATTCGCGCCGGGACAGGGGGCCGGTGAGCAGTACTTC	CASGFAPGQGAGEQYF
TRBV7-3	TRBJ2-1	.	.	TGTGCCAGCAGCTGGAGGGCGAGCTCCTACAATGAGCAGTTCTTC	CASSWRASSYNEQFF
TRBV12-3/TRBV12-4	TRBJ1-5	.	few	TGTGCCAGCAGTTTTACCCACGGCAGGGCAGGGCGAGGCAATCAGCCCCAGCATTTT	CASSFTHGRAGRGNQPQHF
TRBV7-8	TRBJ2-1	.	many	TGTGCCAGCAGCTTAAAGAGGACCTCCCTCCGGGAGCAGTTCTTC	CASSLKRTSLREQFF
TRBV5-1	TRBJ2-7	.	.	TGCGCCAGCAGCTCGGGACAAAACTACTACAAGCAGTACTTC	CASSSGQNYYKQYF
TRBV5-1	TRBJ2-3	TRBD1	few	TGCGCCAGCAGAATACAGGGGGAGAACACAGATACGCAGTATTTT	CASRIQGENTDTQYF